Below, 9 T cell receptor beta chains from the same sample are listed, as sequenced in a study of blood T cell repertoires in COVID-19. TCRdb's table, derived via immunoSEQ multiplex PCR, lists solely in-frame clones and lacks some. The sample includes about 26,000 clones, around 93% of them seen just once. The sequenced material came from peripheral blood. The receptors shown here come from a human donor in a cohort sampled during active COVID-19.

The gene calls are TRBV3-1 (or the pseudogene TRBV3-2) and TRBJ1-2; TRBD1 agrees at 8 bases. Germline CDR1 reads LGHDT; CDR2 reads YNNKEL (reference sequence). V gave up 1 base and J gave up 7 bases; unmatched junction bases: 11. This CDR3 region has 16 residues. CDR3: CASSQGGQGGRGGYTF. The CDR3 region has the DNA TGTGCCAGCAGCCAAGGAGGACAGGGTGGCCGGGGTGGCTACACCTTC.

The rearrangement uses TRBV6-6 and TRBJ1-6; 7 positions match TRBD1. The ends lost 6 bases at V and 10 bases at J; junction bases unmatched: 15. Germline assignment: CDR1 MNHNY and CDR2 SVGAGI (reference sequence). The CDR3 covers 16 residues. CDR3 loop: CASSPTGVQGWSPLHF. The DNA of the CDR3 is TGTGCCAGCAGCCCAACAGGGGTTCAAGGTTGGTCACCCCTCCACTTT.

V and J are TRBV2 and TRBJ2-3; no clear D gene. This CDR3 has 12 residues. Germline CDR1 reads SNHLY; CDR2 reads FYNNEI. V was cut by 2 bases and J by 4 bases, with 4 bases left in between. Here the CDR3 DNA reads TGTGCCAGCAGTGAATCAGCAGATACGCAGTATTTT. Translating it yields CASSESADTQYF.

A few counts support this clone. This rearrangement joins TRBV29-1 to TRBJ2-1; 7 bases are shared with TRBD2. With 3 bases clipped from V and 4 bases from J, the junction kept 12 bases outside the gene matches. This CDR3 is built from 16 residues. Germline CDR1 reads SQVTM; CDR2 reads ANQGSEA. The CDR3 reads CSVDGSLAVNYNEQFF. In DNA, the CDR3 is TGCAGCGTTGATGGCTCCCTAGCGGTTAATTACAATGAGCAGTTCTTC.

The CDR3 DNA follows: TGTGCCAGCAGTGAAGGGTTAGCGGGAGACAATGAGCAGTTCTTC. Protein product: CASSEGLAGDNEQFF. The V gene is TRBV2, the J gene TRBJ2-1, with 9 bases that match TRBD2. The germline CDR1 and CDR2 sequences are SNHLY and FYNNEI. J was trimmed by 5 bases and V by 1 base; bases with no gene match: 3. This CDR3 is 15 amino acids long.

The chain joins TRBV28 to TRBJ2-7, with 10 bases lining up with TRBD1. Germline values: CDR1 MDHEN, CDR2 SYDVKM. J gave up 9 bases and V 6 bases, and 11 bases lay outside the gene matches. CDR3 length equals 14 residues. The CDR3 DNA is TGTGCCAGCAGCTCCGGGACAGGGGAGTTTGGGCAGTACTTC. As protein: CASSSGTGEFGQYF.

This clone was counted a single time. The chain links TRBV5-4 to TRBJ2-7; 7 bases map to TRBD2. Germline trimming cut 4 bases from V and 4 bases from J; bases unmatched to any gene: 11. The CDR3 consists of 15 residues. The germline gives CDR1 SGHNT, CDR2 YYREEE (reference sequence). CDR3 region: CASSPQVEAGYEQYF. CDR3 DNA: TGTGCCAGCAGCCCCCAGGTAGAAGCGGGATACGAGCAGTACTTC.

The chain is built from TRBV30 and TRBJ2-7, with D possibly TRBD1 on 6 matching bases. The length of the CDR3 is 13 residues. The V and J ends lost 1 base and 3 bases respectively, with 10 bases between them. Germline V gene sequence: CDR1 GTSNPN, CDR2 SVGIG (reference sequence). The CDR3: CAWSGQVDYEQYF. The CDR3 DNA sequence: TGTGCCTGGAGTGGACAGGTGGACTACGAGCAGTACTTC. Complete variable domain (other parts from reference TRBV30 and TRBJ2-7): SQTIHQWPATLVQPVGSPLSLECTVEGTSNPNLYWYRQAAGRGLQLLFYSVGIGQISSEVPQNLSASRPQDRQFILSSKKLLLSDSGFYLCAWSGQVDYEQYFGPGTRLTVT.

The genes are TRBV28 and TRBJ1-5, with D maybe TRBD1 (5 bases). V gave up 5 bases and J gave up 0 bases, with 11 bases separating them. The CDR3 is made up of 15 amino acids. The germline V gene has CDR1 MDHEN and CDR2 SYDVKM. The CDR3 sequence: CASSRTSYSNQPQHF. The CDR3 bases are TGTGCCAGCAGTCGGACAAGTTATAGCAATCAGCCCCAGCATTTT.